This TCR beta chain was identified in a study of T-cell reconstitution after alpha-beta-depleted transplantation in children. Findings and caveats of the study: The authors attributed T-cell counts and diversity one year after transplant mostly to newly produced T cells. About two months after transplant, alpha-beta T cells reportedly came from several hundred expanded graft clones. Recipient T cells and thymic progenitors that survived were the source of the high TCRbeta diversity seen at day 60 in some patients.

There are many counts of this clonotype. What it binds is not known. The V and J ends lost 5 bases and 5 bases, in that order; junction bases with no gene match: 8. Germline CDR1 reads SQVTM; CDR2 reads ANQGSEA. This CDR3 is built from 13 residues. A TCRbeta library incorporating unique molecular identifiers was prepared. Via MiXCR, TCRdb re-called the PCR reads, giving one row per CDR3 protein. The sample has under 850,000 distinct CDR3 sequences, about 12% seen once. The clonotype was recovered from a girl aged 2 to 10 with congenital amegakaryocytic thrombocytopenia, due to receive a stem cell transplant. The sequencing used PBMCs, collected before TCRalphabeta/CD19-depleted stem cell transplant. V and J are TRBV29-1 and TRBJ2-7, with 8 bases matching TRBD1. As DNA, the CDR3 is TGCAGCGTTATCCGGACAGGGAACAACGAGCAGTACTTC. Amino acids: CSVIRTGNNEQYF.